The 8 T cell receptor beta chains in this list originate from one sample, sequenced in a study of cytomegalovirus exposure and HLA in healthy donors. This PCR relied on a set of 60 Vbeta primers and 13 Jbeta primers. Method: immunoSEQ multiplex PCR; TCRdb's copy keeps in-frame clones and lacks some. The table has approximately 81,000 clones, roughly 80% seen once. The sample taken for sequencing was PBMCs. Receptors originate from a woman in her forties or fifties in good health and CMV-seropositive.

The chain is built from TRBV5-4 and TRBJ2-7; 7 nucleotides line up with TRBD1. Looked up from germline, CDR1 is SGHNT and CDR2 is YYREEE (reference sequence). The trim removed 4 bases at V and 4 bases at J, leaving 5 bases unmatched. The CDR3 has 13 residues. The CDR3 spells CASSAGTAYEQYF. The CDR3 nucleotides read TGTGCCAGCAGCGCCGGGACAGCATACGAGCAGTACTTC.

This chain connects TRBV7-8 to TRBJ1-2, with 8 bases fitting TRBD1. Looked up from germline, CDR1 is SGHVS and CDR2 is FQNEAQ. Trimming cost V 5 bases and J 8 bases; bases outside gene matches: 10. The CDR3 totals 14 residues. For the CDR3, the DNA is TGTGCCAGCAGCCCGACAGGGGCATTTCGCGGCTACACCTTC. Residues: CASSPTGAFRGYTF.

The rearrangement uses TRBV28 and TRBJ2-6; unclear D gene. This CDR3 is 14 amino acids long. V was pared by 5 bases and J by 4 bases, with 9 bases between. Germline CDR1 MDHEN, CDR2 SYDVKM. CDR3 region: CASSPLAGANVLTF. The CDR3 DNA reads TGTGCCAGCAGTCCTTTGGCAGGGGCCAACGTCCTGACTTTC.

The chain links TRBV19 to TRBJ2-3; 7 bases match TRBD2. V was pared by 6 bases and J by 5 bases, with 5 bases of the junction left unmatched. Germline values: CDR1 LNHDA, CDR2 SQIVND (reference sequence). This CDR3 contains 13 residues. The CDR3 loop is CASSRERGDTQYF. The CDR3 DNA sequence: TGTGCCAGTAGCAGGGAGCGGGGAGATACGCAGTATTTT. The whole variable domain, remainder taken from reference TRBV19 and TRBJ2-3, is DGGITQSPKYLFRKEGQNVTLSCEQNLNHDAMYWYRQDPGQGLRLIYYSQIVNDFQKGDIAEGYSVSREKKESFPLTVTSAQKNPTAFYLCASSRERGDTQYFGPGTRLTVL.

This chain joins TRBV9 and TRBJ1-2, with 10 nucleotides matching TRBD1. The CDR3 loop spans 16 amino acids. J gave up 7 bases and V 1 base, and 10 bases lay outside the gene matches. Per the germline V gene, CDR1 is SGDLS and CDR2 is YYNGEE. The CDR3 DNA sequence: TGTGCCAGCAGCGTACTACCGGGACAGGGGCTCGGTGGCTACACCTTC. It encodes CASSVLPGQGLGGYTF.

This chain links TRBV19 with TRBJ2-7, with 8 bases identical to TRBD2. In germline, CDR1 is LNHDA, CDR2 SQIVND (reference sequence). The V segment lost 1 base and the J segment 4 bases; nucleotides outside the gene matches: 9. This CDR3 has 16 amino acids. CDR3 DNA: TGTGCCAGTAGTATAGCGGCGAGCGGGAGAGGGTACGAGCAGTACTTC. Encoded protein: CASSIAASGRGYEQYF. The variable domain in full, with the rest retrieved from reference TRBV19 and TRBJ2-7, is DGGITQSPKYLFRKEGQNVTLSCEQNLNHDAMYWYRQDPGQGLRLIYYSQIVNDFQKGDIAEGYSVSREKKESFPLTVTSAQKNPTAFYLCASSIAASGRGYEQYFGPGTRLTVT.

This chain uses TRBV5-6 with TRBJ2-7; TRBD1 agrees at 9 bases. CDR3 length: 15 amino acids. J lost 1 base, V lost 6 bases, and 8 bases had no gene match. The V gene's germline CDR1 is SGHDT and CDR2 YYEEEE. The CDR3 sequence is CASTTGTGISYEQYF. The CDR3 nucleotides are TGTGCCAGCACGACCGGGACAGGGATATCCTACGAGCAGTACTTC.

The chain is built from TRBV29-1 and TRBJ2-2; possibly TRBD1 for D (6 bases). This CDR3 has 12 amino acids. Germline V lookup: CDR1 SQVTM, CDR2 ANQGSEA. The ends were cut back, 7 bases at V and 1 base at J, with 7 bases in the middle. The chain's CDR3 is CSATGNTGELFF. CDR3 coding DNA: TGCAGCGCGACAGGGAACACCGGGGAGCTGTTTTTT.